This is a list of T cell receptor beta chains from one sample in a study of blood T cell repertoires in COVID-19. Produced via immunoSEQ multiplex PCR; TCRdb's table is partial and in-frame only. Of roughly 300,000 clones listed, about 85% were seen once; the top ten hold about 6%. The sample was PBMCs or T cells enriched from blood (not recorded which). The receptors here all came from a woman between 25 and 40 years old who had recovered from COVID-19. Each CDR3 is given with its conserved first and last residue. The order of the fields is J gene, clone size, D gene, V gene, CDR3 protein, CDR3 DNA. D genes are given only for firm matches. Size is stated for part of the rows, as once, few or many counts, or as a class when the clone is expanded.

TRBJ2-1	NA	NA	TRBV4-1	CASSQAAARGEQFF	TGCGCCAGCAGCCAAGCTGCAGCGCGAGGTGAGCAGTTCTTC
TRBJ2-5	NA	NA	TRBV2	CASSPRGYQETQYF	TGTGCCAGCAGTCCAAGGGGGTACCAAGAGACCCAGTACTTC
TRBJ1-1	NA	NA	TRBV9	CASSVGQSVTEAFF	TGTGCCAGCAGCGTCGGACAAAGTGTCACTGAAGCTTTCTTT
TRBJ2-7	few	TRBD2	TRBV7-9	CASSPLSSGGYEQYF	TGTGCCAGCAGCCCGCTGAGTAGCGGGGGCTACGAGCAGTACTTC
TRBJ2-3	once	NA	TRBV5-1	CASTDSPGTDTQYF	TGCGCCAGCACAGACTCCCCTGGCACAGATACGCAGTATTTT
TRBJ2-3	NA	NA	TRBV2	CASPGGPDTQYF	TGTGCCAGCCCGGGGGGCCCGGATACGCAGTATTTT
TRBJ1-6	NA	TRBD1	TRBV30	CAWSAGQSNSPLHF	TGTGCCTGGAGTGCGGGACAGTCAAATTCACCCCTCCACTTT
TRBJ1-2	NA	TRBD1	TRBV19	CASSITQDRAGYGYTF	TGTGCCAGTAGTATCACCCAAGACAGGGCCGGCTATGGCTACACCTTC
TRBJ2-7	NA	NA	TRBV7-6	CASSPTEQYEQYF	TGTGCCAGCAGCCCCACGGAACAGTACGAGCAGTACTTC
TRBJ1-1	NA	TRBD1	TRBV5-1	CASMGQQNTEAFF	TGCGCCAGCATGGGACAGCAAAACACTGAAGCTTTCTTT
TRBJ1-2	NA	NA	TRBV5-6	CASSLAGGRYGYTF	TGTGCCAGCAGCTTGGCTGGTGGCCGCTATGGCTACACCTTC
TRBJ2-3	NA	TRBD1	TRBV19	CASSEGALLLTDTQYF	TGTGCCAGTAGTGAGGGGGCCCTCCTTCTCACAGATACGCAGTATTTT
TRBJ2-7	NA	NA	TRBV11-2	CASSLKGVEQYF	TGTGCCAGCAGCTTAAAGGGGGTGGAGCAGTACTTC
TRBJ1-4	NA	TRBD1	TRBV30	CAWQGAANEKLFF	TGTGCCTGGCAGGGGGCGGCTAATGAAAAACTGTTTTTT
TRBJ1-5	NA	NA	TRBV5-8	CASSLDRLSAPQHF	TGTGCCAGCAGCTTGGACCGGTTGAGCGCGCCCCAGCATTTT
TRBJ2-2	NA	NA	TRBV19	CASSSGDRISANTGELFF	TGTGCCAGTAGTTCGGGGGACCGAATTTCCGCGAACACCGGGGAGCTGTTTTTT